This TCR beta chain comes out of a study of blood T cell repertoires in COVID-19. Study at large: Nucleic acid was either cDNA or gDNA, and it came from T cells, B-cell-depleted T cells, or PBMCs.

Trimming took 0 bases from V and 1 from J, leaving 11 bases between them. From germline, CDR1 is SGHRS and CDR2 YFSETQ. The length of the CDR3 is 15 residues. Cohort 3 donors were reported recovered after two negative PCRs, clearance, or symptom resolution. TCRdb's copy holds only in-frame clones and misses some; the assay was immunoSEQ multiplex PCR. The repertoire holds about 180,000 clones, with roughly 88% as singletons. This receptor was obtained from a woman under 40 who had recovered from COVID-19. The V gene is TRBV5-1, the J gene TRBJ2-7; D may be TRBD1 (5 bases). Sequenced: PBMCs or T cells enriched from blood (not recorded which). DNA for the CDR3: TGCGCCAGCAGCTTGGTCCCAGGGTGGTCCTACGAGCAGTACTTC. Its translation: CASSLVPGWSYEQYF.